These 19 T cell receptor beta chains came from one sample sequenced in a study of blood T cell repertoires in COVID-19. Generated by immunoSEQ multiplex PCR, the TCRdb table keeps only in-frame clones and is missing some. In the table there are hundreds of thousands of clones, 87% of which are singletons. Source material: peripheral blood. These receptors were obtained from a man younger than 35 with active or convalescent COVID-19.

V and J are TRBV2 and TRBJ2-3; D gene ambiguous. The germline V gene has CDR1 SNHLY and CDR2 FYNNEI. V gave up 7 bases and J gave up 0 bases, with 11 bases separating them. This CDR3 spans 14 amino acids. The CDR3 sequence: CASNGQWSTDTQYF. CDR3 DNA: TGTGCCAGCAACGGTCAATGGAGCACAGATACGCAGTATTTT.

The V gene is TRBV3-1 (or the pseudogene TRBV3-2), the J gene TRBJ1-2; D not resolved. The CDR3 length is 16 residues. CDR1 and CDR2 (germline): LGHDT, YNNKEL (reference sequence). With 2 bases removed from V and 1 base from J, the gap between germline ends came to 14 bases. This CDR3 is CASSQWSETGNYGYTF. CDR3 DNA sequence: TGTGCCAGCAGCCAATGGAGTGAGACGGGTAACTATGGCTACACCTTC.

The chain links TRBV7-9 to TRBJ1-5; no definite D call. V shed 1 base and J shed 6 bases, with 7 bases lying between them. The CDR3 spans 13 residues. Germline lookup yields CDR1 SEHNR and CDR2 FQNEAQ (reference sequence). The CDR3 coding sequence is TGTGCCAGCAGCTTAGGAGTTGGTCAGCCCCAGCATTTT. Protein sequence: CASSLGVGQPQHF.

This rearrangement joins TRBV18 to TRBJ1-2; D unclear. Trimming pared 3 bases from V and 7 bases from J, leaving 9 bases between. CDR3 size: 12 residues. Germline CDR1 and CDR2: KGHSH and LQKENI. The CDR3 sequence is CASSPPEGGYTF. Written as DNA, the CDR3 is TGTGCCAGCTCACCCCCTGAGGGTGGCTACACCTTC.

The V gene is TRBV2, the J gene TRBJ2-5; 8 nucleotides align to TRBD1. Germline lookup yields CDR1 SNHLY and CDR2 FYNNEI. The CDR3 is 15 amino acids. The J segment lost 4 bases and the V segment lost 6 bases, leaving 10 bases of the junction unmatched. Here the CDR3 reads CASRDSQGTGETQYF. The DNA for the CDR3 is TGTGCCAGCAGAGACTCACAGGGGACAGGAGAGACCCAGTACTTC.

The rearrangement links TRBV7-2 to TRBJ1-1; TRBD1 is a possible D gene (5 bases). CDR3 length equals 13 residues. Trimming left V 6 bases short and J 0 bases short, with 8 bases between. CDR1 and CDR2 (germline): SGHTA, FQGNSA. The CDR3 spells CASRWGMNTEAFF. The CDR3 nucleotides are TGTGCCAGCAGATGGGGCATGAACACTGAAGCTTTCTTT.

The chain carries TRBV11-2 and TRBJ1-4, with a weak D call TRBD1 (6 bases). Germline loops: CDR1 SGHAT, CDR2 FQNNGV. The CDR3 sequence is 14 residues long. Trimming shortened V by 5 bases and J by 11 bases, and 18 bases separated the two germline ends. The CDR3 DNA sequence: TGTGCCAGCAGCCCCTCGACAGGATTGTGGAAACTGTTTTTT. This encodes CASSPSTGLWKLFF.

This clone was seen a single time. The chain uses TRBV5-1 and TRBJ2-1, with TRBD2 matching 12 bases. After removal of 4 bases from V and 2 bases from J, the junction contained 16 bases not matched to a gene. CDR1 is SGHRS and CDR2 is YFSETQ in the germline V gene. This CDR3 contains 20 residues. CDR3 coding DNA: TGCGCCAGCAGCGGTTCCGGGACTAGCGGGCTGAGGACCCCCTACAATGAGCAGTTCTTC. Its protein is CASSGSGTSGLRTPYNEQFF.

The chain is built from TRBV11-2 and TRBJ2-7; D is perhaps TRBD2 (5 bases). The germline V gene encodes CDR1 SGHAT and CDR2 FQNNGV. Trimming shortened V by 4 bases and J by 7 bases, and 20 bases separated the two germline ends. CDR3 length equals 15 residues. CDR3 in amino acids: CASSSGKTVWREQYF. CDR3 coding DNA: TGTGCCAGCAGCTCCGGGAAGACGGTCTGGAGGGAGCAGTACTTC.

V and J are TRBV9 and TRBJ2-3, with a possible D match to TRBD1 (6 bases). The CDR3 totals 17 residues. Trimming left V 2 bases short and J 0 bases short, with 16 bases between. The germline gives CDR1 SGDLS, CDR2 YYNGEE. The CDR3 DNA is TGTGCCAGCAGCGTCGAAGTGGGGGCCGCGAGCACAGATACGCAGTATTTT. This sequence encodes CASSVEVGAASTDTQYF.

V gene TRBV19 combines with J gene TRBJ1-5; 7 bases line up with TRBD1. J gave up 2 bases and V 8 bases, and 21 bases lay outside the gene matches. The CDR3 has 19 residues. The germline CDR1 and CDR2 sequences are LNHDA and SQIVND (reference sequence). In DNA form, the CDR3 reads TGTGCCAGTCGCACCGGGACAGCCAGGAATCCCGTCGGCAATCAGCCCCAGCATTTT. It encodes CASRTGTARNPVGNQPQHF.

The chain is built from TRBV5-1 and TRBJ2-2; D is perhaps TRBD1 (5 bases). Germline CDR1 reads SGHRS; CDR2 reads YFSETQ. CDR3 length: 15 residues. V was shortened by 4 bases and J by 0 bases, with 10 bases between the two germline ends. The DNA for the CDR3 is TGCGCCAGCAGCGAAACAGGATCGAACACCGGGGAGCTGTTTTTT. This gives the protein CASSETGSNTGELFF.

V and J are TRBV7-2 and TRBJ1-1, with D hard to call. Germline V lookup: CDR1 SGHTA, CDR2 FQGNSA. The CDR3 runs to 15 residues. Trimming took 1 base from V and 0 from J, leaving 9 bases between them. CDR3 in amino acids: CASSLDLTLNTEAFF. As DNA, the CDR3 is TGTGCCAGCAGCTTAGACCTGACTTTGAACACTGAAGCTTTCTTT.

The chain recombines TRBV5-1 with TRBJ1-3; perhaps TRBD1 as D (5 bases). The CDR3 totals 18 residues. The germline V gene has CDR1 SGHRS and CDR2 YFSETQ. The ends were cut back, 5 bases at V and 2 bases at J, with 23 bases in the middle. The CDR3 nucleotides read TGCGCCAGCAGATGGGGTGGACAAAAGGCTTTTGCTGGAAACACCATATATTTT. Translation: CASRWGGQKAFAGNTIYF.

The chain carries TRBV7-9 and TRBJ1-4; TRBD1 agrees at 7 bases. The CDR3 has 16 amino acids. Trimming cost V 4 bases and J 4 bases; bases outside gene matches: 9. Per germline, CDR1 SEHNR and CDR2 FQNEAQ (reference sequence). CDR3 loop: CASSSRTGVGNEKLFF. CDR3 nucleotides: TGTGCCAGCAGCTCAAGAACAGGGGTCGGTAATGAAAAACTGTTTTTT.

The sample holds one count of this clone. The J gene is TRBJ2-6, the V gene TRBV7-2; D is possibly TRBD2 (6 bases). Deletions cut 6 bases from V and 4 bases from J, with 19 bases between. CDR3 length equals 17 residues. The germline V gene has CDR1 SGHTA and CDR2 FQGNSA. The CDR3 DNA reads as TGTGCCAGCAGTCACCTCGGAGGGACGGCCGGGGCCAACGTCCTGACTTTC. Its translation: CASSHLGGTAGANVLTF.

The V gene is TRBV7-2, the J gene TRBJ2-1; D perhaps matches TRBD2 (6 bases). The CDR3 runs 14 residues. V was cut by 4 bases and J by 9 bases, with 16 bases left in between. Per the germline V gene, CDR1 is SGHTA and CDR2 is FQGNSA. CDR3 sequence: CASSSTGADSEQFF. For the CDR3, the DNA is TGTGCCAGCAGCTCGACGGGAGCCGACAGTGAGCAGTTCTTC.

Regarding this clone: The same CDR3 can be traced to other DNA sequences in this sample. V is TRBV2 and J is TRBJ2-7, with a possible D match to TRBD1 (6 bases). The ends were cut back, 3 bases at V and 7 bases at J, with 10 bases in the middle. Germline V gives CDR1 SNHLY, CDR2 FYNNEI. This CDR3 is built from 12 residues. In DNA, the CDR3 is TGTGCCAGCAGTGACAGGGGTGGAGAGCAGTACTTC. Protein: CASSDRGGEQYF. The full variable domain, rest sourced from reference TRBV2 and TRBJ2-7, is EPEVTQTPSHQVTQMGQEVILRCVPISNHLYFYWYRQILGQKVEFLVSFYNNEISEKSEIFDDQFSVERPDGSNFTLKIRSTKLEDSAMYFCASSDRGGEQYFGPGTRLTVT.

This chain links TRBV18 with TRBJ2-1, with TRBD2 matching 7 bases. Germline V CDR1 and CDR2: KGHSH, LQKENI. CDR3 length: 16 residues. J was trimmed by 10 bases and V by 3 bases; bases with no gene match: 15. The CDR3 DNA reads as TGTGCCAGCTCACCTTCGAGCAGCGGGGTTACAAGAGAGCAGTTCTTC. Translation gives CASSPSSSGVTREQFF.